The 26 T cell receptor beta chains in this list originate from one sample, sequenced in a study of blood T cell repertoires in COVID-19. Assay used: immunoSEQ multiplex PCR; TCRdb lists only in-frame clones, some missing. The sample has 300,000 to 450,000 clones, approximately 89% seen once. The specimen was peripheral blood. These receptors were obtained from a woman in her thirties with COVID-19, enrolled during active disease.

The V call is TRBV5-8, the J call TRBJ1-6; TRBD1 matches 12 bases. The CDR3 runs to 14 residues. J gave up 9 bases and V 4 bases, and 2 bases lay outside the gene matches. Germline V gene lookup returns CDR1 SGHTS and CDR2 YDEGEE. CDR3 in amino acids: CASSRGQGASPLHF. CDR3 DNA: TGTGCCAGCAGCAGGGGACAGGGGGCTTCACCCCTCCACTTT. The variable domain in full, completed from reference TRBV5-8 and TRBJ1-6, reads EAGVTQSPTHLIKTRGQQATLRCSPISGHTSVYWYQQALGLGLQFLLWYDEGEERNRGNFPPRFSGRQFPNYSSELNVNALELEDSALYLCASSRGQGASPLHFGNGTRLTVT.

The V and J genes are TRBV15 and TRBJ2-7; the D is unclear. CDR3 length: 13 residues. Germline V CDR1 and CDR2: LNHNV, YYDKDF (reference sequence). The ends were cut back, 0 bases at V and 3 bases at J, with 6 bases in the middle. The chain's CDR3 is CATSRDPVYEQYF. The CDR3 DNA is TGTGCCACCAGCAGAGATCCGGTCTACGAGCAGTACTTC.

The rearrangement joins TRBV30 to TRBJ2-7, with TRBD2 as a possible D gene (6 bases). V was pared by 3 bases and J by 4 bases, with 22 bases between. CDR3 length: 16 residues. The germline V gene has CDR1 GTSNPN and CDR2 SVGIG (reference sequence). The CDR3 DNA follows: TGTGCCTGGAGCTTCGGACCGGGACGCGGGATTTACGAGCAGTACTTC. Protein: CAWSFGPGRGIYEQYF. Looking up the rest from reference TRBV30 and TRBJ2-7 gives the full variable domain: SQTIHQWPATLVQPVGSPLSLECTVEGTSNPNLYWYRQAAGRGLQLLFYSVGIGQISSEVPQNLSASRPQDRQFILSSKKLLLSDSGFYLCAWSFGPGRGIYEQYFGPGTRLTVT.

This chain links TRBV10-2 with TRBJ2-3; 11 bases are a match to TRBD2. This CDR3 region has 14 residues. The J segment lost 2 bases and the V segment lost 10 bases, leaving 5 bases of the junction unmatched. CDR1 WSHSY and CDR2 SAAADI come from the germline V gene. For the CDR3, the DNA is TGCGCCACCGAGGGACTAGCGGCCACAGATACGCAGTATTTT. Amino acids: CATEGLAATDTQYF.

The CDR3 region is CASRWLEEDTQYF. DNA for the CDR3: TGTGCCAGCAGATGGCTCGAGGAAGATACGCAGTATTTT. The genes are TRBV5-6 and TRBJ2-3; D remains ambiguous. Germline V gives CDR1 SGHDT, CDR2 YYEEEE. V was clipped by 5 bases and J by 5 bases, with 12 bases between them. There are 13 residues in the CDR3.

DNA for the CDR3: TGTGCCTCCAAGGGCGGGAGCACAGATACGCAGTATTTT. This translates into CASKGGSTDTQYF. This chain connects TRBV19 to TRBJ2-3, with a possible D match to TRBD2 (5 bases). This CDR3 has 13 amino acids. Germline V CDR1 and CDR2: LNHDA, SQIVND (reference sequence). Trimming stripped 11 bases from V and 0 bases from J, with 12 bases between.

This chain connects TRBV6-5 to TRBJ2-1; tentative D call: TRBD2 (5 bases). CDR3 size: 16 residues. Germline V CDR1 and CDR2: MNHEY, SVGAGI. V lost 0 bases and J 0 bases, leaving 9 bases between the germline ends. The CDR3 nucleotides are TGTGCCAGCAGTTACTCGGGAGACCCCTCCTACAATGAGCAGTTCTTC. Encoded protein: CASSYSGDPSYNEQFF.

The V call is TRBV27, the J call TRBJ2-5; 8 bases are shared with TRBD1. The CDR3 runs to 15 residues. After removal of 0 bases from V and 5 bases from J, the junction contained 5 bases not matched to a gene. Germline V gene data show CDR1 as MNHEY and CDR2 as SMNVEV (reference sequence). DNA for the CDR3: TGTGCCAGCAGTTTATCAGGGGACAGGTCCGAGACCCAGTACTTC. Its protein is CASSLSGDRSETQYF.

V and J are TRBV19 and TRBJ2-3, with 12 nucleotides matching TRBD2. Germline-derived CDR1 and CDR2 are LNHDA and SQIVND (reference sequence). The CDR3 extends over 17 amino acids. V shed 2 bases, J shed 3 bases, and the junction held 6 bases outside the gene matches. CDR3 in amino acids: CASSIFKGTSGTDTQYF. Here the CDR3 DNA reads TGTGCCAGTAGTATATTTAAGGGGACTAGCGGGACAGATACGCAGTATTTT.

This clone was detected only once. V gene TRBV7-2 combines with J gene TRBJ1-4; D not resolved. Trimming took off 2 bases at V and 0 bases at J, with 7 bases between the two ends. Germline CDR1 SGHTA, CDR2 FQGNSA. The CDR3 contains 15 residues. DNA of the CDR3: TGTGCCAGCAGCTTACAGGCTTCAACTAATGAAAAACTGTTTTTT. It yields the protein CASSLQASTNEKLFF.

The V and J genes are TRBV27 and TRBJ2-1, with 10 bases identical to TRBD2. The CDR3 totals 13 residues. Germline values: CDR1 MNHEY, CDR2 SMNVEV (reference sequence). The V gene end was trimmed by 5 bases and the J gene end by 10 bases; junction bases not matched to a gene: 5. The chain's CDR3 is CASSKGLAVEQFF. CDR3 nucleotides: TGTGCCAGCAGTAAAGGACTAGCGGTCGAGCAGTTCTTC.

This clone occurred once. The gene calls are TRBV30 and TRBJ1-4; possible D gene TRBD1, 5 bases. The CDR3 covers 16 residues. Germline CDR1 GTSNPN, CDR2 SVGIG (reference sequence). Trimming took off 4 bases at V and 4 bases at J, with 19 bases between the two ends. DNA of the CDR3: TGTGCCTGGACGGTCAAGAGACAGCTAAATAATGAAAAACTGTTTTTT. Amino acids: CAWTVKRQLNNEKLFF.

This clone was observed once. The chain links TRBV11-2 to TRBJ1-1, with a weak D call TRBD1 (5 bases). V lost 1 base, J lost 10 bases, and 19 bases lay in between. CDR3 length: 15 amino acids. Germline V lookup: CDR1 SGHAT, CDR2 FQNNGV. CDR3 region: CASSLVAGQSGGAFF. The CDR3 bases are TGTGCCAGCAGCTTAGTGGCAGGACAATCCGGGGGAGCTTTCTTT. The full variable domain, completed using reference TRBV11-2 and TRBJ1-1, is EAGVAQSPRYKIIEKRQSVAFWCNPISGHATLYWYQQILGQGPKLLIQFQNNGVVDDSQLPKDRFSAERLKGVDSTLKIQPAKLEDSAVYLCASSLVAGQSGGAFFGQGTRLTVV.

The V gene is TRBV11-3, the J gene TRBJ2-2, with a tentative D call TRBD1 (6 bases). The length of the CDR3 is 15 residues. V shed 1 base and J shed 0 bases, with 6 bases lying between them. Germline V gene lookup returns CDR1 SGHNT and CDR2 YENEEA. The CDR3 loop is CASSLGTANTGELFF. In DNA, the CDR3 is TGTGCCAGCAGCTTAGGGACAGCGAACACCGGGGAGCTGTTTTTT.

This sequence joins TRBV24-1 and TRBJ1-5; 7 positions match TRBD1. The trim removed 3 bases at V and 4 bases at J, leaving 2 bases unmatched. The length of the CDR3 is 14 residues. Germline CDR1 reads KGHDR; CDR2 reads SFDVKD. The CDR3, as DNA: TGTGCCACCAGTGATGGGACAGCTAATCAGCCCCAGCATTTT. This sequence encodes CATSDGTANQPQHF.

J is TRBJ2-1 and V is TRBV6-6; 11 nucleotides line up with TRBD2. The V segment lost 6 bases and the J segment 2 bases; nucleotides outside the gene matches: 3. The germline V gene has CDR1 MNHNY and CDR2 SVGAGI (reference sequence). The CDR3 contains 15 residues. The CDR3 spells CASSRLAGTYNEQFF. CDR3 bases: TGTGCCAGCAGCCGACTAGCGGGGACCTACAATGAGCAGTTCTTC.

CDR3 residues: CASSWGQTNSGKLFF. The CDR3 DNA sequence: TGTGCCAGCAGTTGGGGACAGACCAATTCGGGAAAACTGTTTTTT. The chain recombines TRBV6-5 with TRBJ1-4; TRBD1 agrees at 7 bases. The CDR3 is made up of 15 amino acids. Trimming removed 4 bases from V and 10 bases from J; junction bases left unmatched: 12. Germline V gene data show CDR1 as MNHEY and CDR2 as SVGAGI.

The CDR3 coding sequence is TGTGCCAGCAGCCAATATACTAGCGTCCCTCAGTACTTC. Encoded protein: CASSQYTSVPQYF. The chain joins TRBV14 to TRBJ2-7; 7 bases line up with TRBD2. The V and J ends lost 2 bases and 10 bases, in that order; junction bases with no gene match: 8. The CDR3 has 13 residues. Germline V gene lookup returns CDR1 SGHDN and CDR2 FVKESK.

The V and J genes are TRBV4-3 and TRBJ1-4; the D is unclear. The V and J ends lost 0 bases and 10 bases respectively, with 15 bases between them. Germline V gene data show CDR1 as LGHNA and CDR2 as YSLEER. The CDR3 is made up of 15 amino acids. CDR3: CASSQDWQVVGKLFF. CDR3 in DNA: TGCGCCAGCAGCCAAGATTGGCAGGTGGTCGGAAAACTGTTTTTT.

The chain is built from TRBV2 and TRBJ2-7, with a tentative D call TRBD2 (6 bases). V lost 5 bases and J lost 5, with 13 bases in between. CDR3 size: 13 residues. Germline-derived CDR1 and CDR2 are SNHLY and FYNNEI. The CDR3 sequence is CASSSRRVNEQYF. The CDR3 DNA sequence: TGTGCCAGCAGTTCCCGGAGGGTCAACGAGCAGTACTTC.

Points on this clone: This sample includes further DNA sequences coding for the same CDR3. This CDR3 is CASSPQGGTDTQYF. The CDR3 DNA reads as TGTGCCAGCAGCCCGCAGGGGGGAACAGATACGCAGTATTTT. The genes are TRBV5-4 and TRBJ2-3; weak D call: TRBD1 (7 bases). The CDR3 has 14 amino acids. CDR1 is SGHNT and CDR2 is YYREEE in the germline V gene (reference sequence). V lost 4 bases and J lost 3, with 12 bases in between.

The DNA for the CDR3 is TGTGCCAGTAGTTACGGACAGGGCGGCGGCTACACCTTC. The encoded protein is CASSYGQGGGYTF. V usage is TRBV19 and J usage is TRBJ1-2; 8 bases align to TRBD1. CDR3 length equals 13 residues. Trimming cost V 5 bases and J 8 bases; bases outside gene matches: 7. The germline V gene encodes CDR1 LNHDA and CDR2 SQIVND (reference sequence).

This clone was seen a single time. This chain connects TRBV9 to TRBJ1-5, with TRBD1 as a possible D gene (6 bases). The V and J ends lost 3 bases and 2 bases respectively, with 9 bases between them. The length of the CDR3 is 14 residues. Germline lookup yields CDR1 SGDLS and CDR2 YYNGEE. The CDR3 reads CASSAEGGNQPQHF. The CDR3 DNA follows: TGTGCCAGCAGCGCAGAGGGGGGCAATCAGCCCCAGCATTTT.

Comments on this clone: A junction boundary mismatches the germline segment, possibly from a read error. The V and J genes are TRBV5-1 and TRBJ2-7, with 13 bases that match TRBD2. The CDR3 covers 16 residues. The germline V gene encodes CDR1 SGHRS and CDR2 YFSETQ. CDR3: CASSLEQGGLAGRPSF. The CDR3 DNA reads as TGCGCCAGCAGCTTGGAACAGGGGGGACTAGCGGGGCGCCCGTCCTTC.

The chain couples TRBV27 to TRBJ1-5; a weak D match, TRBD1 (5 bases). Germline V gene sequence: CDR1 MNHEY, CDR2 SMNVEV (reference sequence). The CDR3 runs to 14 residues. V lost 2 bases to trimming and J lost 7 bases, with 12 bases between them. CDR3 amino acids: CASSLLGGGQPQHF. The CDR3 coding sequence is TGTGCCAGCAGTTTACTCGGCGGGGGACAGCCCCAGCATTTT.

The V and J genes are TRBV3-1 (or the pseudogene TRBV3-2) and TRBJ2-3; TRBD2 matches at 15 bases. From germline, CDR1 is LGHDT and CDR2 YNNKEL (reference sequence). The CDR3 extends over 19 amino acids. V shed 0 bases, J shed 3 bases, and the junction held 7 bases outside the gene matches. DNA for the CDR3: TGTGCCAGCAGCCAAGATCTAGGACTAGCGGGAGGGGGAACAGATACGCAGTATTTT. Translation gives CASSQDLGLAGGGTDTQYF.